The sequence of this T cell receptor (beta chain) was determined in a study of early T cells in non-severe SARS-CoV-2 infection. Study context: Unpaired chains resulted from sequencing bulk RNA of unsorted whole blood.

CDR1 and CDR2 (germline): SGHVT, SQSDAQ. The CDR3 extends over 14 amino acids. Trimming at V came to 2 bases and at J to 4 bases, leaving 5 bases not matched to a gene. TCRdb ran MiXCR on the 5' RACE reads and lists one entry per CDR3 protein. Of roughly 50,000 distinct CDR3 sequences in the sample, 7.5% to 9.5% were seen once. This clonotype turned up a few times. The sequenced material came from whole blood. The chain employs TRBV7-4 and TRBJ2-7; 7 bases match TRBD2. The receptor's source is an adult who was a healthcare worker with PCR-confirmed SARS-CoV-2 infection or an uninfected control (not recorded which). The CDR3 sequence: CASSLLAGDYEQYF. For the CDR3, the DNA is TGTGCCAGCAGCTTATTAGCGGGCGATTACGAGCAGTACTTC.